This is a list of T cell receptor beta chains from one sample in a study of shared clonotypes between healthy human individuals. Generated by immunoSEQ multiplex PCR, the TCRdb table keeps only in-frame clones and is missing some. The sample includes millions of clones, more than 85% seen only once; the top ten take 0.39%. Sequencing was done on a sample of naive CD4+ T cells from PBMCs. These receptors originate from a man aged 18 to 30 in good health. Some clones in this sample may be carry-over from other donors' samples. Each CDR3 is given with its conserved first and last residue. D genes are given only for firm matches. Clone size is not always given. Where it is, it says once, few, many or a class for expanded clones.

len,abundance,d_gene,v_gene,j_gene,CDR3nt,CDR3aa
15,once,.,TRBV4-1,TRBJ2-1,TGCGCCAGCAGCCCGATTCACACGTCCTACAATGAGCAGTTCTTC,CASSPIHTSYNEQFF
15,once,.,TRBV9,TRBJ2-1,TGTGCCAGCAGCGTACTTGGCGGGTTCTACAATGAGCAGTTCTTC,CASSVLGGFYNEQFF
12,.,.,TRBV7-2,TRBJ2-7,TGTGCCAGCAGCTTATGGGGTAACGAGCAGTACTTC,CASSLWGNEQYF
14,.,.,TRBV9,TRBJ2-7,TGTGCCAGCAGCGGGACGGTGGATACTAGCGAGCAGTACTTC,CASSGTVDTSEQYF
15,.,TRBD1,TRBV5-8,TRBJ1-2,TGTGCCAGCACCTTTCCCGGGACAGGGGTCTATGGCTACACCTTC,CASTFPGTGVYGYTF
14,.,TRBD1,TRBV7-9,TRBJ1-6,TGTGCCAGCAGCGGACAGGTCGGGGGATCACCCCTCCACTTT,CASSGQVGGSPLHF
13,.,.,TRBV27,TRBJ2-5,TGTGCCAGCAGTTTATTAGGGGAAGAGACCCAGTACTTC,CASSLLGEETQYF
14,.,.,TRBV9,TRBJ2-7,TGTGCCAGCAGCGTAGTTTCTAGCTCCTACGAGCAGTACTTC,CASSVVSSSYEQYF
15,.,TRBD2,TRBV7-9,TRBJ2-1,TGTGCCAGCAGCTCAACCCCTAGCGGAGTCAATGAGCAGTTCTTC,CASSSTPSGVNEQFF
14,.,.,TRBV7-6,TRBJ2-7,TGTGCCAGCAGCTTAGCGCACAGCCTTTACGAGCAGTACTTC,CASSLAHSLYEQYF
12,.,.,TRBV5-1,TRBJ2-7,TGCGCCAGCAGGGGCGCTTCCTACGAGCAGTACTTC,CASRGASYEQYF
14,once,TRBD1,TRBV7-3,TRBJ2-4,TGTGCCAGCAGCTTAATAGGGGGCCAAAACATTCAGTACTTC,CASSLIGGQNIQYF
13,.,.,TRBV5-1,TRBJ2-5,TGCGCCAGTTCTCGGGGGGCGCGGGAGACCCAGTACTTC,CASSRGARETQYF
15,.,.,TRBV18,TRBJ1-4,TGTGCCAGCTCACCACCAGGTACAGGGTGGGTAAAACTGTTTTTT,CASSPPGTGWVKLFF
15,.,TRBD2,TRBV2,TRBJ2-1,TGTGCCAGCAGTAGGGAGCGGGAGGCCTACAATGAGCAGTTCTTC,CASSREREAYNEQFF
15,.,TRBD1,TRBV7-9,TRBJ2-3,TGTGCCAGCATCCGCCGGGGACAGGGCACAGATACGCAGTATTTT,CASIRRGQGTDTQYF
13,.,.,TRBV6-5,TRBJ1-1,TGTGCCAGCAGGGGAAGGGGAAGGACTGAAGCTTTCTTT,CASRGRGRTEAFF
16,.,.,TRBV18,TRBJ2-1,TGTGCCAGCTCACCAACACCGGCAGGGGGGAACAATGAGCAGTTCTTC,CASSPTPAGGNNEQFF